What follows is one T cell receptor beta chain and its context. Its antigen is currently unknown. The CDR3 has 15 amino acids. J was trimmed by 5 bases and V by 6 bases; bases with no gene match: 12. Peripheral blood, about 9.4 milliliters per donor, was collected. Next came a second PCR, run for about 6 to 11 cycles, which used a sample-barcoded 5' primer along with a J-beta primer mix. In TCRdb, the 5' RACE reads were re-called with MiXCR into one record per CDR3 protein. The sample contains fewer than 700,000 distinct CDR3 sequences, roughly 48% of which appear only once. The entry originates in a study of blood T cells in healthy people across ages. Regarding the study as a whole: The unsorted PBMCs prevented any conclusive comparison of naive versus antigen-experienced cells.

The gene calls are TRBV12-3 or TRBV12-4 and TRBJ1-1; 7 nucleotides match TRBD1. The sequence was obtained from a man at least 80 years old in good health. The sample taken for sequencing was blood. In DNA, the CDR3 is TGTGCCAGCAGCCGTATAGGACAGGTAGGAACTGAAGCTTTCTTT. It yields the protein CASSRIGQVGTEAFF.